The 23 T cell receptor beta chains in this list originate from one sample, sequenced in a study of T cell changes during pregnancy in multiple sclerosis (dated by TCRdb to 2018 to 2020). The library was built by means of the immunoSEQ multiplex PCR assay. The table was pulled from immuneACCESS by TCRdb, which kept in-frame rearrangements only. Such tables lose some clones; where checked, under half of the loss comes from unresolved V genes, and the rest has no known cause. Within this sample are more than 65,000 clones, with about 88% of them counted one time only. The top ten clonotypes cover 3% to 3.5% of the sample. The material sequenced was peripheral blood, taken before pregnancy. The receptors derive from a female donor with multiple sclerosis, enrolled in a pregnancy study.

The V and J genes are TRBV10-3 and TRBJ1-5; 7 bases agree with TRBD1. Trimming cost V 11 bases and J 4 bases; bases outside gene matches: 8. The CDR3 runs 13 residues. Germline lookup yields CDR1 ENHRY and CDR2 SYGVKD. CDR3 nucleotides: TGTGCCTACCGAGGGGACAGAAATCAGCCCCAGCATTTT. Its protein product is CAYRGDRNQPQHF.

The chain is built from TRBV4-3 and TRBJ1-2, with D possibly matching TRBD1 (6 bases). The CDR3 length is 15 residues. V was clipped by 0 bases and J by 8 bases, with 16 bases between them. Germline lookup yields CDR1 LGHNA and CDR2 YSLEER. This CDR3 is CASSQDIGGRGGYTF. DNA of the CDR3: TGCGCCAGCAGCCAAGATATCGGGGGGCGGGGAGGCTACACCTTC.

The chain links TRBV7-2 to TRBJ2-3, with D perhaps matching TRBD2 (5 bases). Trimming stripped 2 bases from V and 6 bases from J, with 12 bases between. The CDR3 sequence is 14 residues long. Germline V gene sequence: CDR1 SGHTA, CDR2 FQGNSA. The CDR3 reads CASSLSAGLDTQYF. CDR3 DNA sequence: TGTGCCAGCAGCTTATCGGCAGGACTGGATACGCAGTATTTT.

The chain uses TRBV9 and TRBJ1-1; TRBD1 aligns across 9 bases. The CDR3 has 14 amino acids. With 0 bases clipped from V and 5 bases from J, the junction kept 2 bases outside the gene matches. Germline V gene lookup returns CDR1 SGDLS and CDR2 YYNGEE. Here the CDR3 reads CASSVVDRGTEAFF. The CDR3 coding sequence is TGTGCCAGCAGCGTAGTTGACAGGGGGACTGAAGCTTTCTTT.

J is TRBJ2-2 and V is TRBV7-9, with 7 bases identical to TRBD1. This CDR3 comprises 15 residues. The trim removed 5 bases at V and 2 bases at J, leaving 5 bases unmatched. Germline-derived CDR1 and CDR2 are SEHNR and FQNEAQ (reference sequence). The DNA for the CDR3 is TGTGCCAGCAGCCTGGGACAGCTAAACACCGGGGAGCTGTTTTTT. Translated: CASSLGQLNTGELFF.

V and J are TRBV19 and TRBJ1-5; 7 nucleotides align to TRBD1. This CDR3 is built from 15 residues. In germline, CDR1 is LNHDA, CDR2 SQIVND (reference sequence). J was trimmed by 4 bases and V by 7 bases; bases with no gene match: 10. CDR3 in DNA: TGTGCCAGTAAGGGGAGACAGGGCATGAATCAGCCCCAGCATTTT. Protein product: CASKGRQGMNQPQHF.

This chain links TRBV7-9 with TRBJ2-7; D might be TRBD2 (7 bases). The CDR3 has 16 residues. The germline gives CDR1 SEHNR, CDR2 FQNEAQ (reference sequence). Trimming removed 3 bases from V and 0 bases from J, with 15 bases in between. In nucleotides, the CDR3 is TGTGCCAGCAGCTTTGGGAGGGGGTTAGGCTCCTACGAGCAGTACTTC. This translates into CASSFGRGLGSYEQYF. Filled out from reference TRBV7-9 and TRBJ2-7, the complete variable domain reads DTGVSQNPRHKITKRGQNVTFRCDPISEHNRLYWYRQTLGQGPEFLTYFQNEAQLEKSRLLSDRFSAERPKGSFSTLEIQRTEQGDSAMYLCASSFGRGLGSYEQYFGPGTRLTVT.

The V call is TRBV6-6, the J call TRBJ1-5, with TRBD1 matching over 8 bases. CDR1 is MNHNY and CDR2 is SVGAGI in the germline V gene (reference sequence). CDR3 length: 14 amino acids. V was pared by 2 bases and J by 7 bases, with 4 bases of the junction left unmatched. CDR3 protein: CASSYRRGLQPQHF. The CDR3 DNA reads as TGTGCCAGCAGTTACCGCAGGGGGCTGCAGCCCCAGCATTTT.

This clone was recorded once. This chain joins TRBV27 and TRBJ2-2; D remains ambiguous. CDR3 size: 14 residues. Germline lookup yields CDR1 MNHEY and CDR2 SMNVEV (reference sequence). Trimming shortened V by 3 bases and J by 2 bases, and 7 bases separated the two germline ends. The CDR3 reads CASSLAVNTGELFF. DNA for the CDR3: TGTGCCAGCAGTTTGGCAGTTAACACCGGGGAGCTGTTTTTT.

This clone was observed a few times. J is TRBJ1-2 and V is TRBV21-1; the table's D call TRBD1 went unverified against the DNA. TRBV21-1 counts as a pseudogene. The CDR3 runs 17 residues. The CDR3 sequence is CASSPRGETPDHYGYTF. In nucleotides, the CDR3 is TGTGCCAGCAGCCCCAGGGGGGAGACACCAGATCACTATGGCTACACCTTC.

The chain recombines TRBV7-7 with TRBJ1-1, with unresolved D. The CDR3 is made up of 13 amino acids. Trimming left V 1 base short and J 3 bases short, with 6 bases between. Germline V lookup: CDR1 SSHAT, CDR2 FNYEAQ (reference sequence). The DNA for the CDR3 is TGTGCCAGCAGCTTAGGACTCTACACTGAAGCTTTCTTT. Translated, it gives CASSLGLYTEAFF.

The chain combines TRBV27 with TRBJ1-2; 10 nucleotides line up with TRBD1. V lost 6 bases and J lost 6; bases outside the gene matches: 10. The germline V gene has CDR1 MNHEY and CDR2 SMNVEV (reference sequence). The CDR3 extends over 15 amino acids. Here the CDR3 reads CASSPGTGVKNGYTF. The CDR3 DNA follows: TGTGCCAGCAGCCCCGGGACAGGGGTAAAGAATGGCTACACCTTC.

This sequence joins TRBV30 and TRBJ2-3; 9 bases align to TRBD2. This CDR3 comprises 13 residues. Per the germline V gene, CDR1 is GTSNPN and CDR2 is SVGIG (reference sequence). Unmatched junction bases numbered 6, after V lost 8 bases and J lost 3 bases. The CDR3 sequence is CARGLAGTDTQYF. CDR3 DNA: TGTGCCAGGGGACTAGCAGGGACAGATACGCAGTATTTT. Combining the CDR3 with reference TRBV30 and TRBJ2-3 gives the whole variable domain SQTIHQWPATLVQPVGSPLSLECTVEGTSNPNLYWYRQAAGRGLQLLFYSVGIGQISSEVPQNLSASRPQDRQFILSSKKLLLSDSGFYLCARGLAGTDTQYFGPGTRLTVL.

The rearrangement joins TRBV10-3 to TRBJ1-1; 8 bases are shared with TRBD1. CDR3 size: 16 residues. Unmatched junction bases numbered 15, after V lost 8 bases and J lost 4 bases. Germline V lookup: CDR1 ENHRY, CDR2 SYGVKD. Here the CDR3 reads CAIRKQGAAFGTEAFF. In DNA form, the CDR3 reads TGTGCCATCCGTAAGCAGGGGGCTGCTTTTGGCACTGAAGCTTTCTTT.

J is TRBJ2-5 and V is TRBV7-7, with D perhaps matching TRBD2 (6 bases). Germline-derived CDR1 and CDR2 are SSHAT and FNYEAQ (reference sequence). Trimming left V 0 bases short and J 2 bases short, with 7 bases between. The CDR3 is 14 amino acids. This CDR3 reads CASSLAGTQETQYF. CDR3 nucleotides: TGTGCCAGCAGCTTAGCCGGGACTCAAGAGACCCAGTACTTC.

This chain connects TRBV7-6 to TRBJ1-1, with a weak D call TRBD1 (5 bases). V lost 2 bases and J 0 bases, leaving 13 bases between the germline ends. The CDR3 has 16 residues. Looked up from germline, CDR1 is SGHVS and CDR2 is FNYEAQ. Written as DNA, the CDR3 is TGTGCCAGCAGCTTATTCGGGGGGGACCTGAACACTGAAGCTTTCTTT. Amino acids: CASSLFGGDLNTEAFF.

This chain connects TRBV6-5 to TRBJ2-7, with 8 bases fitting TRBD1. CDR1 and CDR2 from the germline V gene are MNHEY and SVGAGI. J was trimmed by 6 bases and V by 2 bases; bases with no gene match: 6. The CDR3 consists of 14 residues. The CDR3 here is CASSYGTGATEQYF. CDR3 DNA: TGTGCCAGCAGTTACGGGACAGGAGCCACCGAGCAGTACTTC.

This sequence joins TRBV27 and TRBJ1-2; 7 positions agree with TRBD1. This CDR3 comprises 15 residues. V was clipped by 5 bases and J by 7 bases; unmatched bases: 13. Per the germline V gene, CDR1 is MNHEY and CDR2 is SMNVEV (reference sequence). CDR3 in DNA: TGTGCCAGCAGTCCCAATTACCAGGGGGTTGGTGGCTACACCTTC. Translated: CASSPNYQGVGGYTF.

CDR3 nucleotides: TGTGCCAGCAGTTACTCGGGACAGGACGGAAACACCATATATTTT. Encoded protein: CASSYSGQDGNTIYF. This sequence joins TRBV6-5 and TRBJ1-3; 8 bases fit TRBD1. The CDR3 runs 15 residues. V lost 0 bases to trimming and J lost 4 bases; unmatched junction nucleotides: 2. Germline V gene lookup returns CDR1 MNHEY and CDR2 SVGAGI.

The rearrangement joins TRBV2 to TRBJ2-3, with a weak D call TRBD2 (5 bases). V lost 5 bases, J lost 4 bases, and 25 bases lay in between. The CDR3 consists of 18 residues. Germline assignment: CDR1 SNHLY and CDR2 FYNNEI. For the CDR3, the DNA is TGTGCCAGCAGTTCGGAGTCAAGTAGCGTGGGCGAGGCAGATACGCAGTATTTT. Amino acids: CASSSESSSVGEADTQYF.

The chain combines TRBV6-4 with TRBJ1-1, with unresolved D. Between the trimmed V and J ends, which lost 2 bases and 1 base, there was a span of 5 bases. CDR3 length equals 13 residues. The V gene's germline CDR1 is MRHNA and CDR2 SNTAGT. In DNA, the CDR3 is TGTGCCAGCAGTGACGACACGAACACTGAAGCTTTCTTT. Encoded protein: CASSDDTNTEAFF.

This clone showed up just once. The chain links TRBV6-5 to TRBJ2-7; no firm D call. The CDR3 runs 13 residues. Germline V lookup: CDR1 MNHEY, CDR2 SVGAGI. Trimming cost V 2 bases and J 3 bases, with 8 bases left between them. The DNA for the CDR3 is TGTGCCAGCAGTTACCCTCCAGGCTACGAGCAGTACTTC. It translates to CASSYPPGYEQYF.

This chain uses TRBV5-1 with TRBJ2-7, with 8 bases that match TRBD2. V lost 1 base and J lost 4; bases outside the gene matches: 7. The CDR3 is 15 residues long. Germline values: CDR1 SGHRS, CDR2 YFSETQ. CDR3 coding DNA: TGCGCCAGCAGCTTGTCTACTAGCGGTCCTTACGAGCAGTACTTC. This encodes CASSLSTSGPYEQYF.